These T cell receptor beta chains were read from a single sample in a study of identical twins. TCRdb reanalysed the 5' RACE reads using MiXCR and keeps one entry per CDR3 protein. The profile covers 240,000 or so distinct CDR3 sequences, with 10% to 15% appearing a single time and roughly 3.7% taken by the ten largest. These data also formed part of another study, on yellow fever vaccine responses in identical twins.

What was sequenced was memory (CD45RO+) T cells sorted from blood. These TCRs come from a young woman in good health. CDR3s include the opening cysteine and the closing phenylalanine or tryptophan. A D gene is named only where the DNA matches it firmly. Size is omitted from some rows. Given values are once, few, many or a class for expanded clones.

size: many
D: TRBD2
J: TRBJ2-3
V: TRBV6-4
DNA: TGTGCCAGCAGTGAAAGTCGGGGAGGGGCAGATACGCAGTATTTT
CDR3: CASSESRGGADTQYF

size: few
D: .
J: TRBJ1-4
V: TRBV21-1
DNA: TGTGCCAGCAGCACTGCAGGGACCGCAACTAATGAAAAACTGTTTTTT
CDR3: CASSTAGTATNEKLFF

size: .
D: .
J: TRBJ2-5
V: TRBV6-2/TRBV6-3
DNA: TGTGCCAGCAGTTACTCGATACCTGGATCAGAGACCCAGTACTTC
CDR3: CASSYSIPGSETQYF

size: few
D: .
J: TRBJ2-3
V: TRBV20-1
DNA: TGCAGTGCTAGGGGTCCGATCACAGATACGCAGTATTTT
CDR3: CSARGPITDTQYF

size: few
D: .
J: TRBJ2-6
V: TRBV6-1
DNA: TGTGCCAGCAGTGATGGGGGTACGGGGGCCAACGTCCTGACTTTC
CDR3: CASSDGGTGANVLTF

size: many
D: .
J: TRBJ2-1
V: TRBV3-1
DNA: TGTGCCAGCAGCCAAGGCAGGTACAGGGACTTCTACAATGAGCAGTTCTTC
CDR3: CASSQGRYRDFYNEQFF

size: few
D: .
J: TRBJ2-2
V: TRBV11-2
DNA: TGTGCCAGCAGCCTCTTTTACACCGGGGAGCTGTTTTTT
CDR3: CASSLFYTGELFF

size: .
D: TRBD2
J: TRBJ2-1
V: TRBV5-4
DNA: TGTGCCAGCAGCTTCGCGGGGGGGCCGAGGAATGAGCAGTTCTTC
CDR3: CASSFAGGPRNEQFF

size: many
D: .
J: TRBJ1-3
V: TRBV3-1
DNA: TGTGCCAGCAGGCTAGGACAGCTGACCCGATGCTCTGGAAACACCATATATTTT
CDR3: CASRLGQLTRCSGNTIYF

size: .
D: .
J: TRBJ2-7
V: TRBV7-6
DNA: TGTGCCAGCAGCTTCCCCTCCGGGTCCCTCGTCGACGAGCAGTACTTC
CDR3: CASSFPSGSLVDEQYF

size: few
D: .
J: TRBJ2-6
V: TRBV29-1
DNA: TGCAGCGTTTCCGACGGGTCAAGATCTGGGGCCAACGTCCTGACTTTC
CDR3: CSVSDGSRSGANVLTF

size: .
D: TRBD2
J: TRBJ2-3
V: TRBV12-3/TRBV12-4
DNA: TGTGCCAGCAGTTTAGTTTCGGGATCCTCAAGGACTAGCTTGTCGGATACGCAGTATTTT
CDR3: CASSLVSGSSRTSLSDTQYF

size: .
D: .
J: TRBJ2-2
V: TRBV2
DNA: TGTGCCAGCAGGGAGGGACAGCCTAACACCGGGGAGCTGTTTTTT
CDR3: CASREGQPNTGELFF

size: few
D: TRBD1
J: TRBJ2-2
V: TRBV27
DNA: TGTGCTAGCAGTTCCAGGGGGCCTGGGGAGCTGTTTTTT
CDR3: CASSSRGPGELFF

size: .
D: .
J: TRBJ1-1
V: TRBV6-1
DNA: TGTGCCACCAGGTGGGGACTGAACACTGAAGCTTTCTTT
CDR3: CATRWGLNTEAFF

size: few
D: .
J: TRBJ2-3
V: TRBV19
DNA: TGTGCCAGTGTCTGGGCCCGATTTTATACGCAGTATTTT
CDR3: CASVWARFYTQYF